This TCR beta chain was identified during a study of regulatory dendritic cells for organ transplantation. Points from the study as a whole: Among resting subsets, memory CD8+ cells contained the most alloreactive clonotypes. Naive CD4+ and CD8+ repertoires were highly diverse; memory CD8+ was most oligoclonal.

CDR3 size: 13 residues. In germline, CDR1 is LGHNA, CDR2 YNFKEQ. Trimming stripped 1 base from V and 10 bases from J, with 13 bases between. Repertoires were generated with immunoSEQ multiplex PCR, while TCRdb's copy carries only in-frame clones and drops some. The repertoire holds 35,000 to 40,000 clones, with around nine tenths as singletons. Of note for this clone: Its antigen is undetermined.

Naive CD45RA+ and memory CD45RO+ CD4+ or CD8+ T cells were FACS-sorted. The source is a human donor in good health. The sequenced material came from naive CD8+ T cells from blood. Subset described: CD45RA+ naive T cells. J is TRBJ2-5 and V is TRBV4-2; D perhaps matches TRBD2 (6 bases). Written as DNA, the CDR3 is TGTGCCAGCAGCCAAGCGCGGGGTCGTGACCAGTACTTC. This gives the protein CASSQARGRDQYF.